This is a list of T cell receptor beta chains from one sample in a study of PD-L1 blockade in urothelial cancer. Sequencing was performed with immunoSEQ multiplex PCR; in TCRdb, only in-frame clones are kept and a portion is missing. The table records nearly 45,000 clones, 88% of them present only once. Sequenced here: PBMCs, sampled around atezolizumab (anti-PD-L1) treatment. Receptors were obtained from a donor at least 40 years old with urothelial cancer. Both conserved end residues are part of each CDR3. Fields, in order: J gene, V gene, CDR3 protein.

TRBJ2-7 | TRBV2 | CASKNQRGAFEQYF
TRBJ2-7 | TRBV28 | CASRQRTAPYEQYF
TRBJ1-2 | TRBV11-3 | CASTRTGGTYGYTF
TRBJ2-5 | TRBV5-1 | CASSLVPGGGETQYF
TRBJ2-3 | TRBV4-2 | CASAGLVPTDTQYF
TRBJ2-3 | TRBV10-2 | CASILAGEDTQYF
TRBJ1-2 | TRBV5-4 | CASSLAGGGHHTF
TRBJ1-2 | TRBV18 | CASSGPGADYGYTF
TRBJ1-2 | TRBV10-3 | CAISETGGINYGYTF
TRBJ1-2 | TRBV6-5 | CASSYVGRAGYTF
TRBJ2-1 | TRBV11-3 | CASSRRSGRGYNEQFF
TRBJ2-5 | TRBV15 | CATSRDGRLQETQYF
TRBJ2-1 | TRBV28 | CASSGTGGRGQFF
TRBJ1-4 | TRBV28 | CASRGALGEKLFF
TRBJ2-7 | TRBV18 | CASSPLGEGREQYF
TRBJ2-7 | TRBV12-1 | CASSPPFKGRAYEQYF
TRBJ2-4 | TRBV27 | CASSLLVSGTQNIQYF
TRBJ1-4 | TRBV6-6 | CASSSPGGRGEKLFF
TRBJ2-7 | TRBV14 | CASSQGQAGEQYF
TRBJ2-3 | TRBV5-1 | CASSTGLAGVTDTQYF
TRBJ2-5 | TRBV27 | CASSLSAQGGQETQYF
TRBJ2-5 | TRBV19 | CASSPRTGTSGQETQYF
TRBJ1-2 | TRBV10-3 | CAISEPGVYGYTF
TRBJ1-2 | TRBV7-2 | CASSPGLNYGYTF
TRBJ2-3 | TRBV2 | CASTKGVGGAVDTQYF
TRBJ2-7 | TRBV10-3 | CATRGGQGGYEQYF
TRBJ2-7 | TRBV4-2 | CASSQEMARGLAGGPGYEQYF
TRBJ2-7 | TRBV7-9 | CASSWDTTYEQYF
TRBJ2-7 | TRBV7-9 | CASSPRAGDSYEQYF
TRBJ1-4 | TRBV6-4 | CASSDLPGEGEKLFF
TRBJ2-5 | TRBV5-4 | CASSPQVASGKETQYF